In this sample, the clone carrying this TCR beta chain turned up many times. TCRdb re-called the RT-PCR reads with MiXCR, one entry per CDR3 protein. Of approximately 500,000 distinct CDR3 sequences in the sample, approximately 24% were seen once. V shed 2 bases and J shed 0 bases, with 1 base lying between them. The CDR3 is 12 residues long. Germline CDR1 is WSHSY and CDR2 is SAAADI. This record belongs to a study of response to subunit inactivated influenza vaccine. The sample also formed part of further work on T cells expressing NK-cell markers. According to that study: As the method of synthesis, 5'RACE template switching with UMIs yielded TCR beta cDNA. Among the eight sequenced donors, seven tested HCMV-seropositive and one tested seronegative. Several experiments added an anti-gamma-delta TCR antibody to sort only alpha-beta TCR T cells. These clonotypes, the leaders elsewhere, also led the CD3+CD56-NKG2C+ fraction in four donors.

This clonotype originated in a middle-aged man who received an inactivated influenza vaccine. The rearrangement links TRBV10-2 to TRBJ1-1, with D hard to call. This sample comprised CD4+ T cells sorted from PBMCs, obtained about 13 days after vaccination. The DNA of the CDR3 is TGCGCCAGCAGTGAGATGAACACTGAAGCTTTCTTT. This gives the protein CASSEMNTEAFF.